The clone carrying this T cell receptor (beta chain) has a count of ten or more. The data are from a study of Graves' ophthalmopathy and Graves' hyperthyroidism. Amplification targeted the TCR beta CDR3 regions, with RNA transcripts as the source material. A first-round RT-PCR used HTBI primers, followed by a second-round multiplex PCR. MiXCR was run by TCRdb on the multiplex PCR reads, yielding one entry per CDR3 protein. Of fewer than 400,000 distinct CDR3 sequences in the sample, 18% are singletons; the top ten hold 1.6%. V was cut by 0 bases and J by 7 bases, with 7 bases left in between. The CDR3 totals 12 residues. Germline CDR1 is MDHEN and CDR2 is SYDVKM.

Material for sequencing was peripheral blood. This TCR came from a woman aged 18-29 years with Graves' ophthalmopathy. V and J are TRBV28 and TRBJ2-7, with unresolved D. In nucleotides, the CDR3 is TGTGCCAGCAGTTTATGGCAAGAAGAGCAGTACTTC. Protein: CASSLWQEEQYF.